This T cell receptor (beta chain) stems from a study of response to subunit inactivated influenza vaccine. Trimming pared 0 bases from V and 4 bases from J, leaving 10 bases between. Germline V CDR1 and CDR2: GTSNPN, SVGIG (reference sequence). CDR3 size: 14 residues. TCRdb processed the RT-PCR reads anew with MiXCR; each CDR3 protein has one entry. The profile shows fewer than 650,000 distinct CDR3 sequences, about an eighth of them singletons. Comments on this clonotype: Its antigen is currently unknown.

Notes on the study in general: Researchers suggested that each seasonal influenza vaccination recruits few new T cells.

This specimen was PBMCs from blood, taken about 40 days after vaccination. This receptor was identified in a man over 45 who received an inactivated influenza vaccine. The chain uses TRBV30 and TRBJ2-1, with D possibly matching TRBD1 (6 bases). Here the CDR3 DNA reads TGTGCCTGGAGTGTACTGACAGGTTACAATGAGCAGTTCTTC. Translating gives CAWSVLTGYNEQFF.